This T cell receptor beta chain originates from a study of T-cell reconstitution after alpha-beta-depleted transplantation in children. Study results and caveats: By one year post-transplant, T-cell counts and diversity largely arose from T cells that were newly produced. Surviving recipient T cells and intrathymic progenitors accounted for some patients' high TCRbeta diversity at day 60. Several hundred expanded graft clones reportedly gave rise to the alpha-beta T cells present about two months after transplant.

This clonotype appeared a single time. Its antigen is unidentified. The CDR3 is 15 amino acids. The ends were cut back, 4 bases at V and 1 base at J, with 11 bases in the middle. The germline CDR1 and CDR2 sequences are SGHDN and FVKESK. It was with unique molecular identifiers that the TCRbeta library was prepared. TCRdb analysed the PCR reads with MiXCR anew, one entry per CDR3 protein. The sample has approximately 45,000 distinct CDR3 sequences; around half are singletons. This sample comprised peripheral blood, obtained before TCRalphabeta/CD19-depleted stem cell transplant. This sequence was found in a boy under two years old with SCID, due to receive a stem cell transplant. The chain has TRBV14 and TRBJ2-1; weak D call: TRBD1 (5 bases). The CDR3 is CASSPGYGSYNEQFF. The CDR3 nucleotides are TGTGCCAGCAGCCCAGGGTACGGATCCTACAATGAGCAGTTCTTC.